This paragraph reports one TCR beta chain. The antigen is not known. This specimen belongs to a study of CD8+ T cells in alopecia areata. Across the study: Treated patients took oral tofacitinib at 5 to 10 mg twice daily. Affected scalp percentage gauged treated patients' severity. Study-level points and caveats: A single nonresponder leaves the baseline CD8+ expansion link to response uncertain. Among the cells sequenced in scalp samples are also the resident alphabeta T cells of normal skin.

CDR1 is MNHNY, CDR2 SVGAGI, per germline (reference sequence). Between the trimmed V and J ends, which lost 5 bases and 2 bases, there was a span of 3 bases. The CDR3 is 11 residues long. TCR sequencing used cDNA made by reverse transcription of extracted RNA. The assay was immunoSEQ multiplex PCR, and TCRdb's table has in-frame clones only and misses some. The sample shows about 270,000 clones, roughly 63% of them seen only once. The treatment: oral pan-JAK inhibitor, 5-10 mg twice daily. This specimen consisted of CD4+ T cells sorted from blood, obtained around week 54, from a patient treated with tofacitinib. The sequence was collected from a human donor with alopecia areata. The chain carries TRBV6-6 and TRBJ1-2; D unclear. The CDR3 DNA follows: TGTGCCAGCAGTGCAAACTATGGCTACACCTTC. Translating it yields CASSANYGYTF.